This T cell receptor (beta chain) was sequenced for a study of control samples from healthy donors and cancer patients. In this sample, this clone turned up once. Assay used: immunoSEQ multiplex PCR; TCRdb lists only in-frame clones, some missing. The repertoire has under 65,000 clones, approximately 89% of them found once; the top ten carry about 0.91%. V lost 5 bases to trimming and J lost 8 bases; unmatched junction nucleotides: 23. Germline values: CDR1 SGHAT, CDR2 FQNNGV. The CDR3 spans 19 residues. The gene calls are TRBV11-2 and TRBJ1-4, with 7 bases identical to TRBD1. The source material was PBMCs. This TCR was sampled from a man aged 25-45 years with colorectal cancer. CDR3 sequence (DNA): TGTGCCAGCAGCACCCCCCAGGGACGGACAGGTGGACTACAAGAAAAACTGTTTTTT. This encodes CASSTPQGRTGGLQEKLFF.